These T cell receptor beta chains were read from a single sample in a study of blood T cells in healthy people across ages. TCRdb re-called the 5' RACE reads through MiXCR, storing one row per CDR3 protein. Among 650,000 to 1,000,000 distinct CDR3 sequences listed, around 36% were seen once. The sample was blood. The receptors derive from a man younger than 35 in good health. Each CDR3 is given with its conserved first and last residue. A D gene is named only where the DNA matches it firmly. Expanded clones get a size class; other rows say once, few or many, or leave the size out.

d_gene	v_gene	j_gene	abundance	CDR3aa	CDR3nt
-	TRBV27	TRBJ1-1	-	CASSQGTTEAFF	TGTGCCAGCAGCCAGGGGACGACTGAAGCTTTCTTT
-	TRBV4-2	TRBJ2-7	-	CASSQGPSGPYNEQYF	TGTGCCAGCAGCCAAGGTCCCAGCGGGCCCTACAATGAGCAGTACTTC
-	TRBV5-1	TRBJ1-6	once	CASSPQAGNNSPLHF	TGCGCCAGCAGCCCTCAGGCAGGGAATAATTCACCCCTCCACTTT
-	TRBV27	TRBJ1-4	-	CASSLCVELFF	TGTGCCAGCAGTTTATGCGTGGAACTGTTTTTT
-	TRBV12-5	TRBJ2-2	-	CASGLGGKSSTNTGELFF	TGTGCTAGTGGTTTGGGAGGGAAATCCAGCACCAACACCGGGGAGCTGTTTTTT
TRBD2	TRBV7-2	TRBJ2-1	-	CACRFSGESSYNEQFF	TGTGCCTGCAGATTTAGCGGGGAGAGCTCCTACAATGAGCAGTTCTTC
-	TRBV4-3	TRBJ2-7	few	CASSQGFFGSYEQYF	TGCGCCAGCAGCCAAGGCTTTTTCGGCTCCTACGAGCAGTACTTC
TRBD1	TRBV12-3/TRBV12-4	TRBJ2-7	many	CASSLGQGYEQYF	TGTGCCAGCAGTTTAGGACAGGGCTACGAGCAGTACTTC
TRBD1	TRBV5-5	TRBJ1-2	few	CASSLAGTGERSGYTF	TGTGCCAGCAGCCTGGCCGGGACAGGGGAAAGAAGTGGCTACACCTTC
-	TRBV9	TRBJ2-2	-	CASSVHPGLGELFF	TGTGCCAGCAGCGTACATCCTGGCCTGGGGGAGCTGTTTTTT
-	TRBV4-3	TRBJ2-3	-	CASSQVYGGVRTDTQYF	TGCGCCAGCAGCCAAGTTTACGGCGGGGTTCGCACAGATACGCAGTATTTT
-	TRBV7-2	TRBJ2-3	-	CASSLVSVVDTQYF	TGTGCCAGCAGCTTAGTTAGCGTGGTAGATACGCAGTATTTT
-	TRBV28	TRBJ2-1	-	CASSVTGGIGEQFF	TGTGCCAGCAGTGTGACTGGCGGTATCGGTGAGCAGTTCTTC
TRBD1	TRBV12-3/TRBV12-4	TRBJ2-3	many	CASSRTGTGGTYTDTQYF	TGTGCCAGCAGCCGAACCGGGACAGGGGGCACTTACACAGATACGCAGTATTTT
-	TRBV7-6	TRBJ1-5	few	CASSLEPGINQPQHF	TGTGCCAGCAGCTTAGAACCAGGGATTAATCAGCCCCAGCATTTT
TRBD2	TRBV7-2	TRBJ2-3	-	CASSPLLAGGDTQYF	TGTGCCAGCAGCCCCTTACTAGCGGGGGGCGATACGCAGTATTTT
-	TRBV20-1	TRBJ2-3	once	CSAAEGSVAETQYF	TGCAGTGCCGCCGAGGGTAGCGTCGCAGAGACGCAGTATTTT
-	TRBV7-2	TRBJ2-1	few	CASSLASQAGNEQFF	TGTGCCAGCAGCTTAGCGAGTCAGGCAGGGAATGAGCAGTTCTTC
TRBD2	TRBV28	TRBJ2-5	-	CAGAIQGGSQETQYF	TGTGCCGGCGCTATTCAGGGAGGGTCCCAAGAGACCCAGTACTTC
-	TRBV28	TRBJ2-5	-	CASSSGLTIVDEQYF	TGTGCCAGCAGTTCCGGGCTAACGATCGTCGATGAGCAGTACTTC
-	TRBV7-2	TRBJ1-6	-	CASSPPPFSPPHF	TGTGCCAGCAGCCCACCGCCGTTCTCACCCCCCCACTTT
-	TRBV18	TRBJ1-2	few	CASSLQAGTPYGYTF	TGTGCCAGCTCACTGCAAGCCGGGACGCCCTATGGCTACACCTTC
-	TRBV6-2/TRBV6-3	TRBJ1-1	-	CASLRVLNVGTEAFF	TGTGCCAGCTTGAGGGTGTTGAATGTGGGCACTGAAGCTTTCTTT
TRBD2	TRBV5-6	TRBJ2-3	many	CASSPSGGLRTDTQYF	TGTGCCAGCAGCCCGAGCGGGGGGCTTCGCACAGATACGCAGTATTTT
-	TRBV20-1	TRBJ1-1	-	CSAQLGGTEAFF	TGCAGTGCTCAGCTCGGGGGTACTGAAGCTTTCTTT
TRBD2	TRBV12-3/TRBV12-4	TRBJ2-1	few	CASSLGYRSLAGYYNEQFF	TGTGCCAGCAGTTTAGGATATCGGAGTCTAGCGGGCTATTACAATGAGCAGTTCTTC
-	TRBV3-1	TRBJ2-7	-	CASSRQLGGEQYF	TGTGCCAGCAGCCGCCAACTAGGGGGCGAGCAGTACTTC
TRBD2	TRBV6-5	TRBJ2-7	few	CASSMMGGSEQYF	TGTGCCAGCAGTATGATGGGAGGGTCCGAGCAGTACTTC
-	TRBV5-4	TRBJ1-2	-	CASSGDVGGYGYTF	TGTGCCAGCAGCGGGGACGTGGGGGGGTATGGCTACACCTTC
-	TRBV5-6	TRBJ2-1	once	CASSLEGGGPEQFF	TGTGCCAGCAGCTTGGAGGGGGGCGGTCCTGAGCAGTTCTTC
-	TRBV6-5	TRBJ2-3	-	CASARGGRWSDTQYF	TGTGCCAGCGCTCGGGGAGGCAGGTGGTCAGATACGCAGTATTTT
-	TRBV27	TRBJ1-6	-	CASSLFPRGGSPLHF	TGTGCCAGCAGTTTATTTCCAAGGGGAGGCTCACCCCTCCACTTT